This T cell receptor (beta chain) was obtained from a study of tissue T cells after allogeneic stem cell transplantation. Concerning this clone: Its cognate antigen is unknown.

The V and J ends lost 2 bases and 0 bases respectively, with 11 bases between them. The CDR3 totals 16 residues. Germline V CDR1 and CDR2: SGHRS, YFSETQ. Whole-study results and caveats: Across patients, clones rarely overlapped, yet motif clusters were shared tissue-specifically.

This table comes from immunoSEQ multiplex PCR, and its TCRdb copy is limited to in-frame clones, with some not included. In the table there are some 6,000 clones, roughly 62% of which are singletons. V is TRBV5-1 and J is TRBJ2-2; possible D gene TRBD1, 5 bases. The receptor was isolated from a male donor aged 60 or older with lung cancer. The sequencing used tissue from the jejunum, collected at autopsy. The CDR3: CASSFSAGTNTGELFF. In nucleotides, the CDR3 is TGCGCCAGCAGCTTTTCGGCAGGGACGAACACCGGGGAGCTGTTTTTT. Supplemented by reference TRBV5-1 and TRBJ2-2, the full variable domain reads KAGVTQTPRYLIKTRGQQVTLSCSPISGHRSVSWYQQTPGQGLQFLFEYFSETQRNKGNFPGRFSGRQFSNSRSEMNVSTLELGDSALYLCASSFSAGTNTGELFFGEGSRLTVL.